This T cell receptor beta chain stems from a study of T cell changes during pregnancy in multiple sclerosis (dated by TCRdb to the late 2010s). Study-wide context: The study examined how the T cell repertoire changed over the course of pregnancy in women with multiple sclerosis.

The library relied on the immunoSEQ multiplex PCR assay. The table comes from immuneACCESS by way of TCRdb, which keeps in-frame sequences with V and J called. Part of the clones is missing from these tables; in studies checked, under half for an unresolved V gene and the rest for unknown reasons. Here the sample has approximately 52,000 clones; 85% to 95% occur a single time. In total, the top ten clones hold less than 0.3% of the sample. This clone was observed a single time. No cognate antigen has been identified for it. No quality values exist for individual bases; no much larger clone is one base distant. This specimen consisted of CD4+ T cells from peripheral blood mononuclear cells, obtained in the third trimester of pregnancy. This clonotype was sampled from a female donor with multiple sclerosis, enrolled in a pregnancy study.

The sequence in DNA is TGTGCCAGCAGCGAGCTGCCTAGCGCCTACGAGCAGTACTTC. This is translated as CASSELPSAYEQYF. The sequence links TRBV28 to TRBJ2-7; tentative D gene TRBD2, with 6 bases matching. V and J are truncated by 6 bases and 2 bases respectively, leaving an intervening sequence of 14 bases. From a lookup of the germline V gene, CDR1 and CDR2 are MDHEN and SYDVKM. From the cysteine through the phenylalanine, the CDR3 covers 14 amino acids. Left in the record is the CDR3 DNA by itself, 42 bases read in frame from the first base.